Listed below are T cell receptor beta chains from one sample, sequenced in a study of OX40 agonist ivuxolimab in advanced cancers. The data were produced by immunoSEQ multiplex PCR, yet TCRdb's version contains in-frame clones alone and is incomplete. The data contain some 80,000 clones, 90% to 95% of them seen just once; the ten biggest clones take up 4.8%. The sequenced sample was CD4+ or CD8+ T cells sorted from blood, obtained in a trial of the OX40 agonist ivuxolimab. These receptors originate from an adult with an advanced solid tumor such as melanoma, head and neck, liver or kidney cancer. CDR3s include the opening cysteine and the closing phenylalanine or tryptophan. D genes are given only for firm matches. Clone sizes are given selectively: once, few, many, or a class where the clone is expanded.

J	D	size	V	CDR3	DNA
TRBJ2-3	NA	NA	TRBV10-3	CAISDTASSADTQYF	TGTGCCATCAGTGACACGGCGTCTAGCGCAGATACGCAGTATTTT
TRBJ2-5	TRBD2	NA	TRBV4-2	CASSPLAGGPETQYF	TGTGCCAGCAGCCCCCTAGCGGGAGGGCCGGAGACCCAGTACTTC
TRBJ2-1	NA	NA	TRBV4-2	CASSQDTRPLEQFF	TGTGCCAGCAGCCAAGATACAAGGCCTCTAGAGCAGTTCTTC
TRBJ2-1	TRBD2	NA	TRBV27	CASSSPTSSLGEQFF	TGTGCCAGCAGTTCCCCGACTAGCTCCCTAGGTGAGCAGTTCTTC
TRBJ2-2	TRBD2	NA	TRBV7-9	CASSQNLAGANTGELFF	TGTGCCAGCAGCCAGAACCTAGCGGGAGCGAACACCGGGGAGCTGTTTTTT
TRBJ2-5	TRBD1	NA	TRBV6-6	CASSPTGQETQYF	TGTGCCAGCAGTCCGACAGGGCAAGAGACCCAGTACTTC
TRBJ1-1	NA	NA	TRBV6-6	CASTTPGGLGTEAFF	TGTGCCAGCACAACCCCCGGGGGGCTGGGCACTGAAGCTTTCTTT
TRBJ2-7	NA	NA	TRBV11-3	CASSLDYGVQYF	TGTGCCAGCAGCTTAGATTACGGTGTGCAGTACTTC
TRBJ2-3	NA	NA	TRBV6-6	CASSRHRQAPDTQYF	TGTGCCAGCAGTCGACACCGACAGGCTCCAGATACGCAGTATTTT
TRBJ1-2	NA	NA	TRBV6-6	CASSYSSGGVGYGYTF	TGTGCCAGCAGTTACTCTTCCGGGGGCGTGGGCTATGGCTACACCTTC
TRBJ2-1	NA	NA	TRBV7-9	CASSLRASSYNEQFF	TGTGCCAGCAGTTTGAGAGCTAGCTCCTACAATGAGCAGTTCTTC
TRBJ2-7	NA	NA	TRBV18	CASSPGFGSSYEQYF	TGTGCCAGCTCACCAGGATTCGGCAGCTCCTACGAGCAGTACTTC
TRBJ1-1	NA	NA	TRBV28	CAGTKRRGTEAFF	TGTGCCGGAACTAAAAGAAGGGGCACTGAAGCTTTCTTT
TRBJ2-7	TRBD2	NA	TRBV5-1	CASSPGGSSYEQYF	TGCGCCAGCAGCCCCGGGGGGAGCTCCTACGAGCAGTACTTC
TRBJ2-3	NA	NA	TRBV19	CASTGSGTDTQYF	TGTGCCAGTACGGGGTCTGGCACAGATACGCAGTATTTT
TRBJ2-5	NA	NA	TRBV28	CASSRGETQYF	TGTGCCAGCAGCCGAGGGGAGACCCAGTACTTC
TRBJ1-5	NA	NA	TRBV7-9	CASSFGGNQPQHF	TGTGCCAGCAGCTTCGGTGGGAATCAGCCCCAGCATTTT
TRBJ2-5	NA	NA	TRBV28	CASSYGLAGSQETQYF	TGTGCCAGCAGTTACGGGCTAGCAGGGTCCCAAGAGACCCAGTACTTC
TRBJ2-1	TRBD1	NA	TRBV4-1	CASRTQGLSYNEQFF	TGCGCCAGCCGGACACAGGGGTTGTCCTACAATGAGCAGTTCTTC
TRBJ1-4	TRBD1	NA	TRBV15	CATSDRGTNEKLFF	TGTGCCACCAGCGACAGGGGTACTAATGAAAAACTGTTTTTT
TRBJ2-5	NA	NA	TRBV5-1	CASSRQGETQYF	TGCGCCAGCAGTAGGCAGGGTGAGACCCAGTACTTC
TRBJ1-5	NA	few	TRBV30	CAWRGNSNQPQHF	TGTGCTTGGCGGGGTAATAGCAATCAGCCCCAGCATTTT
TRBJ2-4	NA	NA	TRBV25-1	CASSELGGTKNIQYF	TGTGCCAGCAGTGAATTGGGGGGCACAAAAAACATTCAGTACTTC
TRBJ1-5	NA	NA	TRBV10-3	CAISESTRGNQPQHF	TGTGCCATCAGTGAGTCGACTCGGGGAAATCAGCCCCAGCATTTT
TRBJ1-2	NA	NA	TRBV10-1	CASSYDGEGSANYGYTF	TGCGCCAGCAGTTACGACGGAGAGGGGTCGGCTAACTATGGCTACACCTTC
TRBJ2-6	NA	NA	TRBV27	CASRGTGANVLTF	TGTGCCAGCAGGGGTACGGGGGCCAACGTCCTGACTTTC
TRBJ2-3	NA	NA	TRBV7-9	CASSPDTDTQYF	TGTGCCAGCAGCCCGGACACAGATACGCAGTATTTT
TRBJ1-5	NA	NA	TRBV2	CASSPDRGVSSNQPQHF	TGTGCCAGCAGTCCGGACCGAGGGGTGTCAAGCAATCAGCCCCAGCATTTT